The rows below give T cell receptor beta chains drawn from one sample of a study of T cells after yellow fever vaccination. TCRdb re-called the 5' RACE reads through MiXCR, storing one row per CDR3 protein. The data contain 450,000 to 550,000 distinct CDR3 sequences, around a fifth of them singletons. The source was PBMCs, collected 21 days after the first yellow fever vaccination. The receptors were gathered from a man younger than 35 who received the YFV17D yellow fever vaccine. Both conserved end residues are part of each CDR3. The D gene is left open where the match is weak. Expanded clones get a size class; other rows say once, few or many, or leave the size out.

J	size	V	D	CDR3	DNA
TRBJ2-1	-	TRBV7-2	-	CASSFSRATYNEQFF	TGTGCCAGCAGCTTTTCCCGGGCGACCTACAATGAGCAGTTCTTC
TRBJ1-5	-	TRBV27	-	CASSLQVGEQPQHF	TGTGCCAGCAGTTTGCAAGTGGGGGAACAGCCCCAGCATTTT
TRBJ2-7	-	TRBV7-2	-	CASSSTRQGYEQYF	TGTGCCAGCAGCTCAACGCGCCAGGGCTACGAGCAGTACTTC
TRBJ2-5	-	TRBV19	-	CASSRPPGPGQETQYF	TGTGCCTCAAGTCGTCCCCCAGGGCCGGGTCAGGAGACCCAGTACTTC
TRBJ2-7	-	TRBV29-1	TRBD1	CSAAGTGFYEQYF	TGCAGCGCTGCCGGGACAGGGTTCTACGAGCAGTACTTC
TRBJ2-6	few	TRBV19	-	CASSIGLGTGANVLTF	TGTGCCAGTAGTATAGGTTTAGGGACTGGGGCCAACGTCCTGACTTTC
TRBJ1-6	-	TRBV14	-	CASSQLGPSYSPLHF	TGTGCCAGCAGCCAACTCGGGCCTAGCTATTCACCCCTCCACTTT
TRBJ2-5	few	TRBV10-3	-	CAISVGLYQETQYF	TGTGCCATCAGTGTAGGACTGTATCAAGAGACCCAGTACTTC
TRBJ1-2	few	TRBV4-3	TRBD1	CASSQDRTGVYGYTF	TGCGCCAGCAGCCAAGATCGGACAGGGGTCTATGGCTACACCTTC
TRBJ2-1	-	TRBV2	-	CASSPSMIGQFF	TGTGCCAGCAGCCCATCAATGATTGGGCAGTTCTTC
TRBJ2-7	-	TRBV4-3	-	CASSQGGAGISYEQYF	TGCGCCAGCAGCCAAGGAGGAGCAGGGATCTCCTACGAGCAGTACTTC
TRBJ2-1	few	TRBV9	-	CASSPPAGGSSYNEQFF	TGTGCCAGCAGCCCACCCGCGGGCGGCAGCTCCTACAATGAGCAGTTCTTC
TRBJ2-2	once	TRBV5-4	-	CASSYQTNGGELFF	TGTGCCAGCAGCTACCAGACTAATGGTGGGGAGCTGTTTTTT
TRBJ2-7	few	TRBV5-1	-	CASSSSEQGEQYF	TGCGCCAGCAGCTCCTCGGAACAGGGTGAGCAGTACTTC
TRBJ1-5	few	TRBV18	TRBD1	CASSPTTGGRQPQHF	TGTGCCAGCTCACCGACTACAGGGGGCCGGCAGCCCCAGCATTTT
TRBJ1-6	-	TRBV29-1	TRBD1	CSAGTDYNSPLHF	TGCAGCGCTGGGACAGACTATAATTCACCCCTCCACTTT
TRBJ2-7	-	TRBV27	-	CASSFKGMGVYEQYF	TGTGCCAGCAGTTTCAAAGGTATGGGGGTCTACGAGCAGTACTTC
TRBJ2-1	few	TRBV24-1	TRBD2	CATSDPLAGVMSYNEQFF	TGTGCCACCAGTGATCCCCTAGCGGGGGTGATGTCCTACAATGAGCAGTTCTTC
TRBJ1-3	many	TRBV25-1	-	CASSEWGLAGNTIYF	TGTGCCAGCAGTGAATGGGGGCTAGCTGGAAACACCATATATTTT
TRBJ1-1	few	TRBV7-2	TRBD1	CATDRVNTEAFF	TGTGCCACCGACAGGGTGAACACTGAAGCTTTCTTT
TRBJ2-7	few	TRBV7-2	TRBD1	CASSSGQGVTYEQYF	TGTGCCAGCAGCTCAGGACAGGGGGTTACCTACGAGCAGTACTTC
TRBJ2-2	few	TRBV5-1	-	CASSFGGTNTGELFF	TGCGCCAGCAGCTTTGGCGGGACGAACACCGGGGAGCTGTTTTTT
TRBJ2-7	few	TRBV28	TRBD1	CASRSWDRGSYEQYF	TGTGCCAGCAGGTCGTGGGACAGGGGCTCCTACGAGCAGTACTTC
TRBJ2-1	few	TRBV7-3	TRBD1	CASSPGTAELNEQFF	TGTGCCAGCAGCCCTGGGACAGCTGAGTTGAATGAGCAGTTCTTC
TRBJ2-2	-	TRBV6-6	-	CASSWKATGELFF	TGTGCCAGCAGTTGGAAGGCCACCGGGGAGCTGTTTTTT
TRBJ1-2	-	TRBV5-6	-	CASSPVWRAEGYTF	TGTGCCAGCAGCCCCGTCTGGAGGGCTGAGGGCTACACCTTC
TRBJ2-3	-	TRBV29-1	TRBD1	CSAVPTGGSDTQYF	TGCAGCGCTGTCCCGACAGGGGGTTCAGATACGCAGTATTTT
TRBJ2-2	-	TRBV6-5	-	CASTYSPSVGELFF	TGTGCCAGCACCTACAGCCCTAGCGTCGGGGAGCTGTTTTTT
TRBJ2-2	few	TRBV19	-	CASSPSLSGELFF	TGTGCCAGTAGTCCCAGTCTTTCTGGGGAGCTGTTTTTT
TRBJ1-1	-	TRBV7-6	-	CASPQGRDTEAFF	TGTGCCAGCCCCCAGGGGAGGGACACTGAAGCTTTCTTT
TRBJ1-2	few	TRBV3-1	TRBD1	CASSPWTGGRGYTF	TGTGCCAGCAGCCCCTGGACAGGGGGCCGGGGCTACACCTTC
TRBJ2-5	few	TRBV12-3/TRBV12-4	TRBD1	CASSFGQAFETQYF	TGTGCCAGCAGTTTCGGACAGGCCTTTGAGACCCAGTACTTC
TRBJ2-5	few	TRBV11-2	-	CASSLGPGDETQYF	TGTGCCAGCAGCTTAGGGCCAGGAGACGAGACCCAGTACTTC
TRBJ1-6	few	TRBV5-1	-	CASSLGDRGSPLHF	TGCGCCAGCAGCTTGGGGGACCGAGGGTCGCCCCTCCACTTT
TRBJ2-1	-	TRBV6-5	-	CASSYSRTNYNEQFF	TGTGCCAGCAGTTACTCGAGGACGAACTACAATGAGCAGTTCTTC
TRBJ2-3	few	TRBV9	-	CASGQQGDTDTQYF	TGTGCCAGCGGCCAACAGGGCGACACAGATACGCAGTATTTT
TRBJ1-1	few	TRBV25-1	TRBD1	CASRDRIRNTEAFF	TGTGCCAGCAGGGACAGGATTCGGAACACTGAAGCTTTCTTT
TRBJ1-1	many	TRBV12-3/TRBV12-4	TRBD1	CASSLPGGTEAFF	TGTGCCAGCAGTTTACCAGGGGGGACTGAAGCTTTCTTT
TRBJ1-2	-	TRBV6-1	-	CASSEDRATF	TGTGCCAGCAGTGAAGACAGGGCAACCTTC
TRBJ1-1	-	TRBV12-3/TRBV12-4	-	CASSLSVESEAFF	TGTGCCAGCAGTTTATCCGTGGAGTCTGAAGCTTTCTTT
TRBJ1-2	-	TRBV7-2	-	CASSWGIGKGYTF	TGTGCCAGCAGCTGGGGGATCGGAAAAGGCTACACCTTC
TRBJ2-5	-	TRBV12-3/TRBV12-4	TRBD1	CASSFPSGTGMETQYF	TGTGCCAGCAGTTTTCCATCCGGGACAGGGATGGAGACCCAGTACTTC
TRBJ1-1	-	TRBV10-3	TRBD1	CAVRGLMNTEAFF	TGTGCCGTCAGGGGGCTGATGAACACTGAAGCTTTCTTT
TRBJ2-3	-	TRBV11-2	-	CASSFFGRASTDTQYF	TGTGCCAGCAGCTTTTTTGGGCGGGCCAGCACAGATACGCAGTATTTT